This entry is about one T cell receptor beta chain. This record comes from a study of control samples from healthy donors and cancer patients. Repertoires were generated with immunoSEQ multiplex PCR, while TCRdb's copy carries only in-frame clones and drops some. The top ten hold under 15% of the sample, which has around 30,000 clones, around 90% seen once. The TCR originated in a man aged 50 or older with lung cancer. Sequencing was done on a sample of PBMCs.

The CDR3 region has the DNA TGTGCCAGCAGCTTAGTTCTCTGGGAAAGGGTATCCTACAATGAGCAGTTCTTC. Translation gives CASSLVLWERVSYNEQFF. The rearrangement links TRBV13 to TRBJ2-1; D gene unclear. V lost 1 base, J lost 1 base, and 17 bases lay in between. Germline V lookup: CDR1 PRHDT, CDR2 FYEKMQ (reference sequence). This CDR3 contains 18 residues.